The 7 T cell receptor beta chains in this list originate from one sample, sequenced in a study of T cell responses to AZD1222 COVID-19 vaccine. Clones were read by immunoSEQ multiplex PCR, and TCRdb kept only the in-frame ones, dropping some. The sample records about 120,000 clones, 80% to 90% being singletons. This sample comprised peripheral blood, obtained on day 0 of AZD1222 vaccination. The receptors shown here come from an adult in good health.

CDR3 protein: CASSLAGNTEAFF. CDR3 DNA: TGTGCCAGCAGTTTAGCGGGGAACACTGAAGCTTTCTTT. The chain carries TRBV12-3 or TRBV12-4 and TRBJ1-1; D is uncertain. The CDR3 is made up of 13 amino acids. Deletions cut 0 bases from V and 1 base from J, with 3 bases between.

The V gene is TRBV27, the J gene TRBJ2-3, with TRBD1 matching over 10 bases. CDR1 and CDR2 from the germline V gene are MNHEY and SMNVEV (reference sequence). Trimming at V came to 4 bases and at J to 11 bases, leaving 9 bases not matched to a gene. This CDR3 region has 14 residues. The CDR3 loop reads CASSSPGQGSGQYF. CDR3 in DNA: TGTGCCAGCAGTTCCCCGGGACAGGGGAGCGGGCAGTATTTT.

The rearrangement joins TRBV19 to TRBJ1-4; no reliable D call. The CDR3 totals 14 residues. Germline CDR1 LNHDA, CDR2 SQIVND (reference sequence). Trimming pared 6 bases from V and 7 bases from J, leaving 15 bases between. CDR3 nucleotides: TGTGCCAGTAGCTTGGGATGGAGGCTTGAAAAACTGTTTTTT. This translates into CASSLGWRLEKLFF. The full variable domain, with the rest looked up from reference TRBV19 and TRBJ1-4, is DGGITQSPKYLFRKEGQNVTLSCEQNLNHDAMYWYRQDPGQGLRLIYYSQIVNDFQKGDIAEGYSVSREKKESFPLTVTSAQKNPTAFYLCASSLGWRLEKLFFGSGTQLSVL.

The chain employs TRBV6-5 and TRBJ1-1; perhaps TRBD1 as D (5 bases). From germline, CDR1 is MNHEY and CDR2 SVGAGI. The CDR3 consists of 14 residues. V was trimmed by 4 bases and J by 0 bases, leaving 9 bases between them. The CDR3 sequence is CASSSPTVNTEAFF. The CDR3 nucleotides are TGTGCCAGCAGTTCTCCGACAGTGAACACTGAAGCTTTCTTT.

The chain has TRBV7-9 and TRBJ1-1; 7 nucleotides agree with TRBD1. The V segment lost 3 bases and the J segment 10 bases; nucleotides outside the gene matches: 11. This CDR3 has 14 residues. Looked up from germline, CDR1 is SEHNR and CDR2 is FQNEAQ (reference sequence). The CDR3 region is CASSFGTTGLVAFF. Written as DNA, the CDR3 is TGTGCCAGCAGCTTCGGGACGACAGGGTTGGTAGCTTTCTTT.

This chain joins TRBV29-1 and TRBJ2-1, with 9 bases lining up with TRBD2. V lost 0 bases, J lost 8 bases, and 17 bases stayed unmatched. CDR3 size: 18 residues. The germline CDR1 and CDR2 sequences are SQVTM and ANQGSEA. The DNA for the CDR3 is TGCAGCGTTGAAGATTTGACTAGCGGTCGACTCCGGGCCGATGAGCAGTTCTTC. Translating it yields CSVEDLTSGRLRADEQFF.

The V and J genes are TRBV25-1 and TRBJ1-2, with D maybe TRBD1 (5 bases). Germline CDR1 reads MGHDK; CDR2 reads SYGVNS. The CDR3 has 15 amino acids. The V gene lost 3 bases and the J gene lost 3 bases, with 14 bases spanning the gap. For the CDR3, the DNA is TGTGCCAGCAGTGATCCCGGGGGGGTGGACTATGGCTACACCTTC. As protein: CASSDPGGVDYGYTF.